The 2 T cell receptor beta chains below all came from one sample that was sequenced in a study of tumor-infiltrating lymphocytes in primary liver carcinoma. The study extracted blood RNA from unsorted whole blood and also extracted germline DNA. Production of TCR beta cDNA used around 0.45 ug total RNA together with a constant-region primer. Libraries covering TCR beta were generated through three nested multiplex PCR rounds (using a slightly modified ARM-PCR). The two initial PCR rounds, ten to eleven cycles each, used TRBV1-TRBV30 forward and C-beta reverse primers. TCRdb reprocessed the multiplex PCR reads with MiXCR, giving one entry per CDR3 protein. Of 310,000 or so distinct CDR3 sequences listed, 58% are singletons. The material sequenced was peripheral blood. These receptor sequences come from a woman aged 25-40 years with primary liver carcinoma and hepatitis B virus infection.

Details on this clonotype: A much more abundant neighbour one base away suggests this may be a read error. This chain connects TRBV5-5 to TRBJ2-1; TRBD2 matches 10 bases. CDR1 is SGHKS, CDR2 YYEKEE, per germline (reference sequence). The CDR3 length is 14 residues. Written as DNA, the CDR3 is TGTACCAGCAGCTCGCTAGCGGGAGTTTTTGAGCAGTTCTTC. Translation gives CTSSSLAGVFEQFF.

Turning to this clonotype: A read error may produce the germline difference seen at one junction end. This chain joins TRBV13 and TRBJ2-3; D is possibly TRBD2 (6 bases). Germline V CDR1 and CDR2: PRHDT, FYEKMQ (reference sequence). The CDR3 loop spans 14 amino acids. The DNA of the CDR3 is TGTGCCAGCAGCTTCGGAGCGGGTGGAGATGCGCAGTATTTT. As protein: CASSFGAGGDAQYF.